Listed below are T cell receptor beta chains from one sample, sequenced in a study of human T cells and chemical hapten exposure. TCRdb re-called the reads through MiXCR, storing one row per CDR3 protein. The top ten clones hold approximately 1.5% of a sample with about 120,000 distinct CDR3 sequences, around 9% of them seen once. The sequenced sample was whole blood. The receptor source for this set is a human donor in good health. Some clones in this sample may be carry-over from other donors' samples. The CDR3 runs from the conserved cysteine through the conserved F or W. D genes are given only for firm matches. Where a row states a size, it is once, few, many or the class of an expanded clone; other rows omit it.

J: TRBJ2-7
size: .
V: TRBV7-9
D: TRBD2
DNA: TGTGCCAGCAGCTTAGAAGTGTCACTAGCGGGAGGGCAGGGGCCCTACGAGCTGTACTTC
CDR3: CASSLEVSLAGGQGPYELYF

J: TRBJ1-6
size: many
V: TRBV12-3/TRBV12-4
D: .
DNA: TGTGCCAGCAGTTCAGACCCGGGACGCAGCTCCTATAATTCACCCCTCCACTTT
CDR3: CASSSDPGRSSYNSPLHF

J: TRBJ2-2
size: .
V: TRBV7-9
D: TRBD1
DNA: TGTGCCAGCAGCTTGCACCGGGACAGGGGGTCGAACACCGGGGAGCTGTTTTTT
CDR3: CASSLHRDRGSNTGELFF

J: TRBJ2-3
size: .
V: TRBV5-4
D: TRBD2
DNA: TGTGCCAGCAGCCCTAGCGGGGTCGGCCGGCTCACAGATACGCAGTATTTT
CDR3: CASSPSGVGRLTDTQYF

J: TRBJ2-7
size: .
V: TRBV10-3
D: .
DNA: TGTGCCATCAGTGAGTCGAATGCAGGGGCCTACGAGCAGTACTTC
CDR3: CAISESNAGAYEQYF

J: TRBJ2-1
size: .
V: TRBV3-1
D: TRBD2
DNA: TGTGCCAGCAGCCAAGAGAGTAGCGGGAGGGCCTTAGAGCAGTTCTTC
CDR3: CASSQESSGRALEQFF

J: TRBJ2-7
size: .
V: TRBV20-1
D: .
DNA: TGCAGTGCCGGGGACCAGCTACTGGGGGAGCAGTACTTC
CDR3: CSAGDQLLGEQYF

J: TRBJ2-2
size: many
V: TRBV5-1
D: TRBD2
DNA: TGCGCCAGCAGCTTGACAGCGGGAGTTGGCACCGGGGAGCTGTTTTTT
CDR3: CASSLTAGVGTGELFF

J: TRBJ1-2
size: many
V: TRBV6-1
D: .
DNA: TGTGCCAGCAGGAAACAGGATTTTGAGAACTATGGCTACACCTTC
CDR3: CASRKQDFENYGYTF

J: TRBJ1-4
size: many
V: TRBV12-3/TRBV12-4
D: .
DNA: TGTGCCAGCAGTTTAGCAGGGGTTGAAAAACTGTTTTTT
CDR3: CASSLAGVEKLFF

J: TRBJ2-3
size: .
V: TRBV29-1
D: TRBD2
DNA: TGCAGCGTTGCTACTAGCGGGGTCACAGATACGCAGTATTTT
CDR3: CSVATSGVTDTQYF

J: TRBJ1-2
size: few
V: TRBV27
D: .
DNA: TGTGCCACAATTCAGGGACATGGCTACACCTTC
CDR3: CATIQGHGYTF

J: TRBJ2-1
size: .
V: TRBV29-1
D: TRBD2
DNA: TGCAGCGTTGGCCCTAGCGGTAGGAACAATGAGCAGTTCTTC
CDR3: CSVGPSGRNNEQFF

J: TRBJ2-2
size: .
V: TRBV6-7
D: .
DNA: TGTGCCAGCAGTTACCAGGACACCTATTCGAACACCGGGGAGCTGTTTTTT
CDR3: CASSYQDTYSNTGELFF

J: TRBJ1-2
size: many
V: TRBV29-1
D: TRBD1
DNA: TGCAGCGTTGCCGGGACAGGGTTCTATGGCTACACCTTC
CDR3: CSVAGTGFYGYTF

J: TRBJ1-5
size: many
V: TRBV27
D: .
DNA: TGTGCCAGCAGTTTATCAAAAAGAGCAGGGTTGGGGTATCAGCCCCAGCATTTT
CDR3: CASSLSKRAGLGYQPQHF

J: TRBJ2-1
size: many
V: TRBV27
D: TRBD2
DNA: TGTGCCAGCAGTTTGGGACTAGCGGGACCTAGTAGGAATGAGCAGTTCTTC
CDR3: CASSLGLAGPSRNEQFF

J: TRBJ2-3
size: many
V: TRBV6-1
D: TRBD2
DNA: TGTGCCAGCAGTGAAGAGTCTAGCGGGAGGGGGACAGATACGCAGTATTTT
CDR3: CASSEESSGRGTDTQYF

J: TRBJ2-5
size: few
V: TRBV20-1
D: TRBD2
DNA: TGCAGTGCTGGAATAGCGGGAGGCCTGGTTCGGACCCAGTACTTC
CDR3: CSAGIAGGLVRTQYF

J: TRBJ2-7
size: few
V: TRBV20-1
D: .
DNA: TGCAGTGCGACGACAGGAGAGTCCTACGAGCAGTACTTC
CDR3: CSATTGESYEQYF

J: TRBJ2-1
size: many
V: TRBV7-9
D: .
DNA: TGTGCCAGCAGCTTCGGCGTCGGGCTAGGGGATGAGCAGTTCTTC
CDR3: CASSFGVGLGDEQFF

J: TRBJ1-1
size: many
V: TRBV5-1
D: .
DNA: TGCGCCAGCAGCTTGGCGCTACCAAACACTGAAGCTTTCTTT
CDR3: CASSLALPNTEAFF

J: TRBJ1-5
size: few
V: TRBV27
D: .
DNA: TGTGCCAGCAGTTTATCGGGTAGGGAGCCCCAGCATTTT
CDR3: CASSLSGREPQHF

J: TRBJ2-7
size: .
V: TRBV7-9
D: .
DNA: TGTGCCAGCAGCCCCCCCGTGGTAGGAGTAGCCGAGCAGTACTTC
CDR3: CASSPPVVGVAEQYF

J: TRBJ2-5
size: few
V: TRBV5-1
D: .
DNA: TGCGCCAGCAGCTCGACCGGGACAATCCAAGAGACCCAGTACTTC
CDR3: CASSSTGTIQETQYF

J: TRBJ1-6
size: .
V: TRBV5-1
D: .
DNA: TGCGCCAGCAGCTTGGAGAGGGCGGGAAATTCACCCCTCCACTTT
CDR3: CASSLERAGNSPLHF

J: TRBJ1-1
size: many
V: TRBV11-2
D: .
DNA: TGTGCCAGCAGCTTACTCCACTCGACGGGGGGCACTGAAGCTTTCTTT
CDR3: CASSLLHSTGGTEAFF

J: TRBJ1-1
size: many
V: TRBV6-5
D: .
DNA: TGTGCCAGCGGATATCAGGGAACCACTGAAGCTTTCTTT
CDR3: CASGYQGTTEAFF

J: TRBJ2-1
size: .
V: TRBV10-1
D: TRBD1
DNA: TGCGCCAGCAGCCTCACCGGGACAGGATACAATGAGCAGTTCTTC
CDR3: CASSLTGTGYNEQFF

J: TRBJ1-3
size: few
V: TRBV20-1
D: .
DNA: TGCAGTGCTAGATCGTGGACAGTCTTTGGAAACACCATATATTTT
CDR3: CSARSWTVFGNTIYF

J: TRBJ1-5
size: few
V: TRBV4-1
D: TRBD1
DNA: TGCGCCAGCAGCCCTGAACAGGGGAAGAGGCCCCAGCATTTT
CDR3: CASSPEQGKRPQHF

J: TRBJ2-7
size: few
V: TRBV5-4
D: .
DNA: TGTGCCAGCAGCTTGCCCGGAATAAAGGACTACGAGCAGTACTTC
CDR3: CASSLPGIKDYEQYF

J: TRBJ2-7
size: many
V: TRBV12-5
D: .
DNA: TGTGCTAGTGGTTTGGTACCCTACGAGCAGTACTTC
CDR3: CASGLVPYEQYF

J: TRBJ2-7
size: few
V: TRBV25-1
D: TRBD2
DNA: TGTGCCAGCAGTGAATCACGGGGGGTCCTGGGCGAGCAGTACTTC
CDR3: CASSESRGVLGEQYF

J: TRBJ2-1
size: few
V: TRBV7-9
D: .
DNA: TGTGCCAGCAGTCAACCGGGGACCTCCTACAATGAGCAGTTCTTC
CDR3: CASSQPGTSYNEQFF

J: TRBJ1-5
size: .
V: TRBV4-3
D: .
DNA: TGCGCCAGCAGCCAAGATTATGATGGGAGCAATCAGCCCCAGCATTTT
CDR3: CASSQDYDGSNQPQHF

J: TRBJ2-2
size: few
V: TRBV29-1
D: .
DNA: TGCAGCGTTGAACCCCGGGCCGGGGAGCTGTTTTTT
CDR3: CSVEPRAGELFF

J: TRBJ1-5
size: few
V: TRBV12-3/TRBV12-4
D: .
DNA: TGTGCCAGCAGCCCGCAGGCCATTAATCAGCCCCAGCATTTT
CDR3: CASSPQAINQPQHF

J: TRBJ2-4
size: few
V: TRBV2
D: .
DNA: TGTGCCAGCAGTGATAACATTCAGTACTTC
CDR3: CASSDNIQYF

J: TRBJ2-2
size: .
V: TRBV6-2/TRBV6-3
D: .
DNA: TGTGCCAGCAGTTTGGCGGTGGCCGGGGAGCTGTTTTTT
CDR3: CASSLAVAGELFF

J: TRBJ2-2
size: many
V: TRBV4-2
D: TRBD2
DNA: TGTGCCAGCAGCCAAGATTGGCTAGCGGGAGGGCCGGGGGAGCTGTTTTTT
CDR3: CASSQDWLAGGPGELFF